These 17 T cell receptor beta chains share one sample of origin, sequenced in a study of cytomegalovirus exposure and HLA in healthy donors. Measured with immunoSEQ multiplex PCR; TCRdb has only the in-frame clones, and not every one. The table records under 200,000 clones, 80% to 90% of them present only once. Sequencing input: PBMCs. The receptor set was obtained from a woman aged 25 to 39 in good health and CMV-seronegative.

The chain couples TRBV6-1 to TRBJ2-5, with a possible D match to TRBD1 (7 bases). V lost 2 bases and J lost 7, with 17 bases in between. The CDR3 spans 15 residues. Germline V gene sequence: CDR1 MNHNS, CDR2 SASEGT. CDR3 protein: CASSERGPQGGTQYF. The DNA for the CDR3 is TGTGCCAGCAGTGAACGTGGTCCTCAGGGGGGGACCCAGTACTTC.

The chain carries TRBV4-3 and TRBJ2-5; 15 bases map to TRBD2. CDR1 and CDR2 (germline): LGHNA, YSLEER. The CDR3 runs to 18 residues. V dropped 1 base and J dropped 5; count of bases not matched to a gene: 8. Here the CDR3 reads CASSQVQTGTSGGETQYF. The CDR3 nucleotides read TGCGCCAGCAGCCAAGTTCAAACCGGGACTAGCGGGGGGGAGACCCAGTACTTC.

The gene calls are TRBV5-1 and TRBJ2-5; 7 bases align to TRBD1. This CDR3 comprises 14 residues. Germline V CDR1 and CDR2: SGHRS, YFSETQ. V lost 3 bases to trimming and J lost 0 bases; unmatched junction nucleotides: 2. Written as DNA, the CDR3 is TGCGCCAGCAGCTGGGGACAGTACCAAGAGACCCAGTACTTC. Its translation: CASSWGQYQETQYF.

As regards this clone: The junction departs from germline at one end; a sequencing error may be responsible. The chain employs TRBV5-5 and TRBJ1-6; D uncertain. Germline-derived CDR1 and CDR2 are SGHKS and YYEKEE (reference sequence). This CDR3 comprises 15 residues. The CDR3 here is CASSLGAGYSSPLHF. DNA of the CDR3: TGTGCCAGCAGCTTGGGTGCAGGTTATAGTTCACCCCTCCACTTT.

The rearrangement joins TRBV5-4 to TRBJ2-1, with 10 bases that match TRBD2. The J segment lost 8 bases and the V segment lost 4 bases, leaving 9 bases of the junction unmatched. The CDR3 runs to 15 residues. Germline V CDR1 and CDR2: SGHNT, YYREEE (reference sequence). CDR3 sequence reads: CASSLRLAGVDEQFF. Written as DNA, the CDR3 is TGTGCCAGCAGCCTCCGGCTAGCGGGGGTCGATGAGCAGTTCTTC.

The chain combines TRBV4-3 with TRBJ2-5; TRBD2 is a possible D gene (7 bases). V lost 4 bases, J lost 1 base, and 19 bases lay in between. This CDR3 has 17 residues. Germline V gives CDR1 LGHNA, CDR2 YSLEER. The CDR3 DNA reads as TGCGCCAGCAGCCTGGGGCCCGGGGGGCCGCCCCAAGAGACCCAGTACTTC. Translated: CASSLGPGGPPQETQYF.

This chain connects TRBV9 to TRBJ1-2; D may be TRBD1 (5 bases). CDR1 and CDR2 (germline): SGDLS, YYNGEE. This CDR3 comprises 15 residues. V was trimmed by 0 bases and J by 4 bases, leaving 13 bases between them. The CDR3 DNA reads TGTGCCAGCAGCGTAGACCAGGGAGTGGGCTATGGCTACACCTTC. Translating gives CASSVDQGVGYGYTF.

This clone was counted a few times. The chain carries TRBV2 and TRBJ1-5; no definite D call. Trimming left V 8 bases short and J 3 bases short, with 17 bases between. CDR3 size: 15 residues. Germline assignment: CDR1 SNHLY and CDR2 FYNNEI. The CDR3 region is CASGSDGRSNQPQHF. In nucleotides, the CDR3 is TGTGCCAGCGGATCAGACGGACGGTCCAATCAGCCCCAGCATTTT.

This clone was detected only once. This chain joins TRBV4-1 and TRBJ2-3, with TRBD1 matching over 10 bases. V was pared by 2 bases and J by 5 bases, with 13 bases of the junction left unmatched. CDR1 is MGHRA, CDR2 YSYEKL, per germline. The length of the CDR3 is 18 residues. CDR3 sequence: CASSQRIPGQGFLDTQYF. In nucleotides, the CDR3 is TGCGCCAGCAGCCAAAGGATACCGGGACAGGGGTTTCTAGATACGCAGTATTTT.

This rearrangement joins TRBV18 to TRBJ1-1; possible D gene TRBD1, 5 bases. CDR1 is KGHSH, CDR2 LQKENI, per germline. The CDR3 is 13 amino acids. V was clipped by 5 bases and J by 1 base, with 8 bases between them. CDR3: CASSSTGNTEAFF. The CDR3 DNA follows: TGTGCCAGCTCATCCACAGGGAACACTGAAGCTTTCTTT.

This CDR3 reads CASSPAAGNTIYF. The CDR3 DNA sequence: TGTGCCAGCAGCCCGGCGGCGGGAAACACCATATATTTT. The V gene is TRBV5-6, the J gene TRBJ1-3; no reliable D call. Trimming took off 4 bases at V and 4 bases at J, with 9 bases between the two ends. The germline V gene has CDR1 SGHDT and CDR2 YYEEEE. The CDR3 runs to 13 residues.

V usage is TRBV5-1 and J usage is TRBJ2-1; the D gene is possibly TRBD2 (7 bases). Germline CDR1 SGHRS, CDR2 YFSETQ. The CDR3 is 15 amino acids. V was cut by 4 bases and J by 7 bases, with 18 bases left in between. As DNA, the CDR3 is TGCGCCAGCAGCCCCTCAAGGGGGGGGCCGAATGAGCAGTTCTTC. Protein product: CASSPSRGGPNEQFF.

The chain uses TRBV4-3 and TRBJ1-2, with a possible D match to TRBD1 (6 bases). CDR1 LGHNA and CDR2 YSLEER come from the germline V gene. V lost 4 bases and J lost 5, with 14 bases in between. The CDR3 spans 14 residues. For the CDR3, the DNA is TGCGCCAGCAGCCGACGAGGGGGGACGTATGGCTACACCTTC. Protein product: CASSRRGGTYGYTF.

V usage is TRBV7-9 and J usage is TRBJ2-1, with 11 nucleotides matching TRBD1. CDR1 and CDR2 (germline): SEHNR, FQNEAQ (reference sequence). V was pared by 6 bases and J by 0 bases, with 4 bases of the junction left unmatched. The CDR3 has 16 residues. This CDR3 is CASRGTGGHSYNEQFF. CDR3 nucleotide sequence: TGTGCCAGCAGAGGGACAGGGGGTCACTCCTACAATGAGCAGTTCTTC.

The V call is TRBV4-1, the J call TRBJ1-5; TRBD1 might be the D (5 bases). The CDR3 sequence is 16 residues long. CDR1 is MGHRA and CDR2 is YSYEKL in the germline V gene. V gave up 0 bases and J gave up 1 base, with 10 bases separating them. CDR3 DNA sequence: TGCGCCAGCAGCCAAGAGGGAGGGGTAAGCAATCAGCCCCAGCATTTT. It is translated as CASSQEGGVSNQPQHF.

V is TRBV29-1 and J is TRBJ1-2; a weak D match, TRBD1 (5 bases). The germline V gene has CDR1 SQVTM and CDR2 ANQGSEA. The CDR3 extends over 13 amino acids. V dropped 7 bases and J dropped 4 bases, with 16 bases sitting between them. The CDR3 region is CSGDPVQGYGYTF. The DNA of the CDR3 is TGCAGCGGCGACCCGGTCCAGGGCTATGGCTACACCTTC.

The J gene is TRBJ2-1, the V gene TRBV9; unclear D gene. This CDR3 comprises 13 residues. Looked up from germline, CDR1 is SGDLS and CDR2 is YYNGEE. Between the trimmed V and J ends, which lost 3 bases and 4 bases, there was a span of 8 bases. The CDR3 here is CASSAHKYNEQFF. The CDR3 DNA reads TGTGCCAGCAGCGCTCACAAATACAATGAGCAGTTCTTC.